The 17 T cell receptor beta chains presented below share a single source sample, sequenced in a study of blood T cell repertoires in COVID-19. Some clones are missing from TCRdb's copy, which holds only in-frame ones; the method was immunoSEQ multiplex PCR. The sample records a few hundred thousand clones, nearly 90% being singletons. Material: PBMCs or T cells enriched from blood (not recorded which). Source of these receptors: a woman between 18 and 29 years old with acute COVID-19.

CDR3 protein: CASSTRDTLYEQYF. CDR3 DNA: TGTGCCAGCAGTACCCGGGACACACTATACGAGCAGTACTTC. The V call is TRBV27, the J call TRBJ2-7, with a weak D call TRBD1 (6 bases). Trimming pared 5 bases from V and 4 bases from J, leaving 15 bases between. In germline, CDR1 is MNHEY, CDR2 SMNVEV (reference sequence). The CDR3 contains 14 residues.

The genes are TRBV6-5 and TRBJ2-2, with D tentatively TRBD2 (7 bases). The CDR3 loop spans 15 amino acids. Trimming took 6 bases from V and 3 from J, leaving 14 bases between them. The V gene's germline CDR1 is MNHEY and CDR2 SVGAGI. The CDR3 coding sequence is TGTGCCAGCAGAAAAGGGGGGGGCCACACCGGGGAGCTGTTTTTT. Translating gives CASRKGGGHTGELFF.

The chain uses TRBV28 and TRBJ1-5, with a possible D match to TRBD1 (5 bases). The CDR3 covers 15 residues. CDR1 is MDHEN and CDR2 is SYDVKM in the germline V gene. Deletions cut 7 bases from V and 7 bases from J, with 20 bases between. This CDR3 is CASTPGSQGQQPQHF. The DNA for the CDR3 is TGTGCCAGCACACCAGGGTCGCAGGGCCAGCAGCCCCAGCATTTT.

This chain uses TRBV27 with TRBJ2-3; 9 positions agree with TRBD2. V dropped 3 bases and J dropped 3; count of bases not matched to a gene: 7. Per germline, CDR1 MNHEY and CDR2 SMNVEV (reference sequence). The CDR3 covers 16 residues. The chain's CDR3 is CASSFIGLAGTDTQYF. The CDR3, as DNA: TGTGCCAGCAGTTTTATCGGGCTAGCGGGAACAGATACGCAGTATTTT.

This clone was observed a single time. The J gene is TRBJ2-1, the V gene TRBV6-4; 8 bases agree with TRBD2. The CDR3 is 15 amino acids. Germline lookup yields CDR1 MRHNA and CDR2 SNTAGT. J lost 3 bases, V lost 6 bases, and 7 bases had no gene match. The CDR3 loop reads CASRGGRILYNEQFF. CDR3 coding DNA: TGTGCCAGCAGGGGCGGGAGGATCCTCTACAATGAGCAGTTCTTC.

This chain's CDR3 is CASAVYRSSNQPQHF. As DNA, the CDR3 is TGTGCCAGTGCGGTTTACAGGAGTAGCAATCAGCCCCAGCATTTT. The chain is built from TRBV19 and TRBJ1-5; maybe TRBD1 (5 bases). Trimming left V 8 bases short and J 0 bases short, with 14 bases between. Germline CDR1 reads LNHDA; CDR2 reads SQIVND (reference sequence). The CDR3 loop spans 15 amino acids.

The gene calls are TRBV5-6 and TRBJ1-2; 7 positions match TRBD1. Germline V CDR1 and CDR2: SGHDT, YYEEEE. The length of the CDR3 is 14 residues. The junction had 9 bases not matched to a gene; V was cut back by 6 bases and J by 4 bases. As DNA, the CDR3 is TGTGCCAGCACCGAGACAGGGACCTTCTATGGCTACACCTTC. It specifies CASTETGTFYGYTF. Looking up the rest from reference TRBV5-6 and TRBJ1-2 gives the full variable domain: DAGVTQSPTHLIKTRGQQVTLRCSPKSGHDTVSWYQQALGQGPQFIFQYYEEEERQRGNFPDRFSGHQFPNYSSELNVNALLLGDSALYLCASTETGTFYGYTFGSGTRLTVV.

The chain has TRBV7-8 and TRBJ1-1; 8 bases are a match to TRBD1. Germline V gene lookup returns CDR1 SGHVS and CDR2 FQNEAQ. CDR3 length: 14 amino acids. V shed 5 bases and J 2 bases; nucleotides not matched to a gene: 4. In DNA form, the CDR3 reads TGTGCCAGCAGCCCCACAGGGGGAAACACTGAAGCTTTCTTT. Its protein is CASSPTGGNTEAFF. The full variable domain, its missing parts supplied by reference TRBV7-8 and TRBJ1-1, is GAGVSQSPRYKVAKRGQDVALRCDPISGHVSLFWYQQALGQGPEFLTYFQNEAQLDKSGLPSDRFFAERPEGSVSTLKIQRTQQEDSAVYLCASSPTGGNTEAFFGQGTRLTVV.

J is TRBJ1-2 and V is TRBV14, with D perhaps TRBD1 (6 bases). Per the germline V gene, CDR1 is SGHDN and CDR2 is FVKESK. The CDR3 sequence is 14 residues long. The ends were cut back, 4 bases at V and 3 bases at J, with 12 bases in the middle. CDR3 region: CASSPQGSHYGYTF. The CDR3 coding sequence is TGTGCCAGCAGCCCGCAGGGGTCACACTATGGCTACACCTTC.

This chain uses TRBV5-5 with TRBJ2-7; no clear D gene. CDR3 length equals 16 residues. Germline CDR1 SGHKS, CDR2 YYEKEE (reference sequence). Between the trimmed V and J ends, which lost 3 bases and 6 bases, there was a span of 22 bases. The CDR3 here is CASSSPRGRTPGEQYF. The CDR3 bases are TGTGCCAGCAGCTCCCCCCGAGGCAGAACCCCCGGCGAGCAGTACTTC.

Regarding this clone: This sample includes further DNA sequences coding for the same CDR3. This chain links TRBV27 with TRBJ1-6; D remains ambiguous. From germline, CDR1 is MNHEY and CDR2 SMNVEV (reference sequence). Trimming took 4 bases from V and 9 from J, leaving 7 bases between them. The CDR3 is 12 residues long. Here the CDR3 DNA reads TGTGCCAGCAGTTCCGGCGGTTCACCCCTCCACTTT. Translated, it gives CASSSGGSPLHF.

The V gene is TRBV6-5, the J gene TRBJ1-2; maybe TRBD1 (6 bases). This CDR3 comprises 14 residues. V gave up 2 bases and J gave up 7 bases, with 14 bases separating them. Germline V gene data show CDR1 as MNHEY and CDR2 as SVGAGI. CDR3 coding DNA: TGTGCCAGCAGTTACACAGGGTCCAAAGCTGGCTACACCTTC. Its protein is CASSYTGSKAGYTF.

The chain couples TRBV27 to TRBJ2-7; a possible D gene is TRBD1 (7 bases). V shed 2 bases and J shed 1 base, with 12 bases lying between them. The CDR3 sequence is 15 residues long. Germline V gene data show CDR1 as MNHEY and CDR2 as SMNVEV (reference sequence). The chain's CDR3 is CASSLAGGTSYEQYF. CDR3 coding DNA: TGTGCCAGCAGTTTAGCAGGGGGGACATCCTACGAGCAGTACTTC.

This chain links TRBV18 with TRBJ1-4, with no clear D. V was shortened by 2 bases and J by 3 bases, with 16 bases between the two germline ends. In germline, CDR1 is KGHSH, CDR2 LQKENI. The CDR3 has 17 amino acids. The CDR3 bases are TGTGCCAGCTCACCAAATCTTTCCGGGGTTGCTAATGAAAAACTGTTTTTT. Its protein is CASSPNLSGVANEKLFF.

The chain employs TRBV6-5 and TRBJ2-7; TRBD2 aligns across 8 bases. CDR3 length: 16 amino acids. Germline V CDR1 and CDR2: MNHEY, SVGAGI. V was clipped by 0 bases and J by 2 bases; unmatched bases: 6. Written as DNA, the CDR3 is TGTGCCAGCAGTTACTCCTCAGCGGGAGACGCCTACGAGCAGTACTTC. It specifies CASSYSSAGDAYEQYF.

The chain employs TRBV5-4 and TRBJ2-2; the D gene is possibly TRBD2 (5 bases). Trimming shortened V by 2 bases and J by 7 bases, and 12 bases separated the two germline ends. This CDR3 contains 14 residues. Looked up from germline, CDR1 is SGHNT and CDR2 is YYREEE (reference sequence). CDR3 residues: CASSLEGAVGELFF. In DNA, the CDR3 is TGTGCCAGCAGCTTAGAGGGAGCGGTCGGGGAGCTGTTTTTT. Full variable domain (remainder filled in from reference TRBV5-4 and TRBJ2-2): ETGVTQSPTHLIKTRGQQVTLRCSSQSGHNTVSWYQQALGQGPQFIFQYYREEENGRGNFPPRFSGLQFPNYSSELNVNALELDDSALYLCASSLEGAVGELFFGEGSRLTVL.

The genes are TRBV6-5 and TRBJ2-7, with a possible D match to TRBD1 (6 bases). V gave up 5 bases and J gave up 7 bases, with 12 bases separating them. Germline V lookup: CDR1 MNHEY, CDR2 SVGAGI. The CDR3 has 12 amino acids. The CDR3 here is CASSNTGFEQYF. Here the CDR3 DNA reads TGTGCCAGCAGTAACACAGGGTTTGAGCAGTACTTC.